This entry lists 31 T cell receptor beta chains sequenced from one sample in a study of long-term antiretroviral therapy in people with HIV. Version v3.0 of the immunoSEQ assay ran at survey level. Profiled with immunoSEQ multiplex PCR; TCRdb holds only in-frame clones, not every one. The data hold more than 20,000 clones, with 85% observed a single time. Source: unsorted PBMCs, taken roughly 4 years after starting antiretroviral therapy. The source is a man aged 18 to 29 with HIV.

The rearrangement uses TRBV7-2 and TRBJ2-7, with TRBD1 matching 7 bases. V lost 5 bases to trimming and J lost 2 bases; unmatched junction nucleotides: 9. CDR1 and CDR2 from the germline V gene are SGHTA and FQGNSA. This CDR3 has 15 residues. CDR3 amino acids: CASSDRDFPPYEQYF. The CDR3 DNA is TGTGCCAGCAGCGACAGGGATTTCCCCCCCTACGAGCAGTACTTC.

The rearrangement links TRBV9 to TRBJ1-1, with 9 bases fitting TRBD1. Looked up from germline, CDR1 is SGDLS and CDR2 is YYNGEE. This CDR3 comprises 14 residues. V shed 1 base and J 6 bases; nucleotides not matched to a gene: 4. The CDR3: CASSVLTGGSEAFF. The CDR3 bases are TGTGCCAGCAGCGTATTAACAGGGGGCTCTGAAGCTTTCTTT.

V usage is TRBV6-5 and J usage is TRBJ1-2; perhaps TRBD1 as D (6 bases). The CDR3 is 13 residues long. The ends were cut back, 6 bases at V and 7 bases at J, with 15 bases in the middle. The germline V gene has CDR1 MNHEY and CDR2 SVGAGI. CDR3 DNA: TGTGCCAGCAGGCTAGGGGGGACGGGTGGCTACACCTTC. Protein sequence: CASRLGGTGGYTF.

The J gene is TRBJ1-2, the V gene TRBV28, with D perhaps TRBD1 (5 bases). Trimming left V 7 bases short and J 5 bases short, with 17 bases between. The V gene's germline CDR1 is MDHEN and CDR2 SYDVKM. The CDR3 consists of 14 residues. This CDR3 is CASNVGVSGYGYTF. Written as DNA, the CDR3 is TGTGCCAGCAACGTGGGGGTGTCAGGGTATGGCTACACCTTC.

This sequence joins TRBV5-1 and TRBJ1-5, with a possible D match to TRBD1 (6 bases). The CDR3 has 15 amino acids. Germline V lookup: CDR1 SGHRS, CDR2 YFSETQ. Trimming took off 4 bases at V and 3 bases at J, with 14 bases between the two ends. DNA for the CDR3: TGCGCCAGCAGCGTGACAGGAAATAACAATCAGCCCCAGCATTTT. Protein sequence: CASSVTGNNNQPQHF.

The CDR3 DNA sequence: TGCGCCAGCAGTGAGCAGTCAGGGGCGGAAAATCAGCCCCAGCATTTT. Protein: CASSEQSGAENQPQHF. This chain joins TRBV10-2 and TRBJ1-5; possible D gene TRBD1, 6 bases. There are 16 residues in the CDR3. From germline, CDR1 is WSHSY and CDR2 SAAADI. V lost 2 bases to trimming and J lost 4 bases, with 15 bases between them.

V is TRBV2 and J is TRBJ2-3; TRBD1 might be the D (8 bases). Deletions cut 5 bases from V and 2 bases from J, with 14 bases between. There are 15 residues in the CDR3. Germline CDR1 SNHLY, CDR2 FYNNEI. This chain's CDR3 is CASSQRDRYTDTQYF. CDR3 sequence (DNA): TGTGCCAGCAGTCAGCGGGACAGGTACACAGATACGCAGTATTTT.

This clone was seen a single time. The rearrangement joins TRBV5-5 to TRBJ2-1; 11 bases agree with TRBD2. CDR1 and CDR2 (germline): SGHKS, YYEKEE (reference sequence). This CDR3 is 17 amino acids long. The V and J ends lost 1 base and 1 base, in that order; junction bases with no gene match: 4. CDR3: CASSLTSGGPSYNEQFF. CDR3 DNA: TGTGCCAGCAGCTTGACTAGCGGGGGCCCTTCCTACAATGAGCAGTTCTTC.

J is TRBJ1-5 and V is TRBV29-1; no firm D call. The germline V and J ends were trimmed by 7 bases and 0 bases, with 13 bases remaining between them. From germline, CDR1 is SQVTM and CDR2 ANQGSEA. This CDR3 has 14 residues. In nucleotides, the CDR3 is TGCAGCGCCCAGGACGGATATAGCAATCAGCCCCAGCATTTT. Translation gives CSAQDGYSNQPQHF.

The rearrangement links TRBV5-5 to TRBJ2-6; maybe TRBD1 (5 bases). V was pared by 0 bases and J by 1 base, with 14 bases between. The CDR3 consists of 18 residues. The germline gives CDR1 SGHKS, CDR2 YYEKEE (reference sequence). The CDR3 DNA reads as TGTGCCAGCAGCTTGGTGGGCAGGGAAAGGTCTGGGGCCAACGTCCTGACTTTC. Amino acids: CASSLVGRERSGANVLTF.

V and J are TRBV7-2 and TRBJ2-1, with a possible D match to TRBD2 (7 bases). This CDR3 is built from 14 residues. The V and J ends lost 0 bases and 7 bases respectively, with 10 bases between them. Germline V gene sequence: CDR1 SGHTA, CDR2 FQGNSA. As DNA, the CDR3 is TGTGCCAGCAGCTTAGCGGGGGGGCGTAATGAGCAGTTCTTC. This encodes CASSLAGGRNEQFF.

The chain employs TRBV2 and TRBJ2-5; 7 nucleotides agree with TRBD1. The CDR3 extends over 14 amino acids. With 5 bases clipped from V and 3 bases from J, the junction kept 6 bases outside the gene matches. The germline gives CDR1 SNHLY, CDR2 FYNNEI. The CDR3 spells CASSREQGEETQYF. CDR3 nucleotide sequence: TGTGCCAGCAGTCGCGAGCAGGGGGAAGAGACCCAGTACTTC.

The chain links TRBV4-1 to TRBJ2-2; 9 bases fit TRBD1. The CDR3 contains 20 residues. Germline V CDR1 and CDR2: MGHRA, YSYEKL. V gave up 0 bases and J gave up 6 bases; unmatched junction bases: 17. Written as DNA, the CDR3 is TGCGCCAGCAGCCAAGAAGCTCGCGGATACCCGGGGACAGGGCCCGGGGAGCTGTTTTTT. Translation: CASSQEARGYPGTGPGELFF.

This rearrangement joins TRBV5-4 to TRBJ1-1, with D possibly TRBD1 on 6 matching bases. The germline V gene has CDR1 SGHNT and CDR2 YYREEE (reference sequence). The germline V and J ends were trimmed by 4 bases and 1 base, with 20 bases remaining between them. CDR3 size: 17 residues. This CDR3 reads CASSLFWEVGANTEAFF. CDR3 in DNA: TGTGCCAGCAGCCTTTTCTGGGAGGTGGGGGCGAACACTGAAGCTTTCTTT.

Only a few counts were recorded for this clone. This rearrangement joins TRBV6-1 to TRBJ2-2; perhaps TRBD1 as D (5 bases). The CDR3 sequence is 14 residues long. CDR1 is MNHNS, CDR2 SASEGT, per germline. The V gene lost 7 bases and the J gene lost 4 bases, with 13 bases spanning the gap. The CDR3 reads CASTSSTGTGELFF. The CDR3 bases are TGTGCCAGCACTTCTTCTACAGGCACCGGGGAGCTGTTTTTT.

J is TRBJ2-3 and V is TRBV29-1; 7 bases align to TRBD1. This CDR3 is built from 15 residues. The germline V gene has CDR1 SQVTM and CDR2 ANQGSEA. The V and J ends lost 7 bases and 2 bases, in that order; junction bases with no gene match: 12. The CDR3 DNA reads TGCAGCGCCGCCAAAGGGGGCTTTGTCACAGATACGCAGTATTTT. This codes for CSAAKGGFVTDTQYF.

The chain employs TRBV7-3 and TRBJ2-7; D is unclear. CDR1 is SGHTA and CDR2 is FQGTGA in the germline V gene. V lost 6 bases and J lost 3, with 12 bases in between. This CDR3 region has 13 residues. The CDR3 reads CASRPSGLYEQYV. The CDR3 DNA reads TGTGCCAGCAGACCCTCCGGGCTCTACGAGCAGTACGTC.

The rearrangement links TRBV6-5 to TRBJ2-5; no clear D. Germline lookup yields CDR1 MNHEY and CDR2 SVGAGI. V was trimmed by 3 bases and J by 1 base, leaving 12 bases between them. CDR3 length: 15 residues. The CDR3 loop is CASSYSWASQETQYF. CDR3 DNA sequence: TGTGCCAGCAGTTATTCTTGGGCCAGCCAAGAGACCCAGTACTTC.

This chain uses TRBV7-9 with TRBJ2-3; 10 nucleotides line up with TRBD2. V lost 4 bases and J lost 4; bases outside the gene matches: 8. The length of the CDR3 is 16 residues. The germline V gene has CDR1 SEHNR and CDR2 FQNEAQ (reference sequence). As DNA, the CDR3 is TGTGCCAGCAGCTATTGGACTAGCGGTCTGGCAGATACGCAGTATTTT. Translated: CASSYWTSGLADTQYF.

V usage is TRBV2 and J usage is TRBJ1-6, with D tentatively TRBD1 (6 bases). The CDR3 length is 14 residues. Trimming shortened V by 4 bases and J by 9 bases, and 13 bases separated the two germline ends. The germline V gene has CDR1 SNHLY and CDR2 FYNNEI. This CDR3 is CASSGGQVGSPLHF. CDR3 nucleotide sequence: TGTGCCAGCAGTGGGGGGCAGGTCGGTTCACCCCTCCACTTT. Using reference TRBV2 and TRBJ1-6 for the parts outside the CDR3, the full variable domain is EPEVTQTPSHQVTQMGQEVILRCVPISNHLYFYWYRQILGQKVEFLVSFYNNEISEKSEIFDDQFSVERPDGSNFTLKIRSTKLEDSAMYFCASSGGQVGSPLHFGNGTRLTVT.

This clone was counted a few times. This CDR3 reads CASSLAGQREANYGYTF. The CDR3 DNA is TGTGCCAGCAGTTTAGCGGGACAGCGAGAAGCTAACTATGGCTACACCTTC. This rearrangement joins TRBV28 to TRBJ1-2, with 7 bases lining up with TRBD1. Germline V CDR1 and CDR2: MDHEN, SYDVKM. This CDR3 spans 17 amino acids. V lost 2 bases to trimming and J lost 0 bases; unmatched junction nucleotides: 9.

This clone was seen only once. The chain has TRBV19 and TRBJ1-2; D is unresolved. The germline gives CDR1 LNHDA, CDR2 SQIVND (reference sequence). V was shortened by 7 bases and J by 1 base, with 16 bases between the two germline ends. The CDR3 is 15 amino acids. The CDR3 DNA is TGTGCCAGTATCGGCCAGTTATCCGTTAACTATGGCTACACCTTC. Translation: CASIGQLSVNYGYTF.

The rearrangement links TRBV7-9 to TRBJ1-5; maybe TRBD1 (5 bases). Germline CDR1 reads SEHNR; CDR2 reads FQNEAQ (reference sequence). The CDR3 length is 15 residues. Between the trimmed V and J ends, which lost 4 bases and 0 bases, there was a span of 10 bases. The CDR3 nucleotides read TGTGCCAGCAGCTCCGGTGGACATAGCAATCAGCCCCAGCATTTT. It yields the protein CASSSGGHSNQPQHF.

This chain links TRBV6-6 with TRBJ2-2; D ambiguous. This CDR3 spans 12 amino acids. The V gene lost 2 bases and the J gene lost 6 bases, with 4 bases spanning the gap. In germline, CDR1 is MNHNY, CDR2 SVGAGI (reference sequence). DNA of the CDR3: TGTGCCAGCAGTTACCCCCCCGGGGAGCTGTTTTTT. It codes for CASSYPPGELFF.

The V and J genes are TRBV7-9 and TRBJ1-4; 7 nucleotides agree with TRBD1. Germline V CDR1 and CDR2: SEHNR, FQNEAQ (reference sequence). The J segment lost 3 bases and the V segment lost 5 bases, leaving 3 bases of the junction unmatched. This CDR3 comprises 14 residues. The CDR3 loop reads CASSLTGSNEKLFF. In DNA, the CDR3 is TGTGCCAGCAGCCTGACAGGGTCTAATGAAAAACTGTTTTTT.

A few counts support this clone. This chain links TRBV6-4 with TRBJ2-3, with TRBD2 identical over 12 bases. J gave up 1 base and V 4 bases, and 0 bases lay outside the gene matches. This CDR3 is built from 15 residues. CDR1 and CDR2 (germline): MRHNA, SNTAGT. The CDR3 here is CASSGTSGGTDTQYF. The CDR3 DNA sequence: TGTGCCAGCAGTGGGACTAGCGGGGGCACAGATACGCAGTATTTT.

The V call is TRBV5-6, the J call TRBJ1-5; 9 bases match TRBD1. Germline CDR1 SGHDT, CDR2 YYEEEE. The V and J ends lost 3 bases and 5 bases, in that order; junction bases with no gene match: 9. The CDR3 is made up of 16 amino acids. The chain's CDR3 is CASSSGGQGIDQPQHF. In DNA, the CDR3 is TGTGCCAGCAGCTCTGGAGGACAGGGGATCGATCAGCCCCAGCATTTT.

This clone has just one count. CDR3 sequence (DNA): TGTGCCAGCAGTCCGGGACCATCTGGAAACACCATATATTTT. Residues: CASSPGPSGNTIYF. The chain recombines TRBV28 with TRBJ1-3, with D tentatively TRBD1 (5 bases). The ends were cut back, 5 bases at V and 1 base at J, with 9 bases in the middle. The CDR3 length is 14 residues. Germline-derived CDR1 and CDR2 are MDHEN and SYDVKM.

The chain carries TRBV7-2 and TRBJ2-1, with D perhaps matching TRBD1 (6 bases). Germline-derived CDR1 and CDR2 are SGHTA and FQGNSA. Trimming pared 0 bases from V and 0 bases from J, leaving 15 bases between. This CDR3 is 18 amino acids long. The CDR3 coding sequence is TGTGCCAGCAGCTTAGCGACGGACAGTGGGAGCTCCTACAATGAGCAGTTCTTC. Translating gives CASSLATDSGSSYNEQFF. The full variable domain, rest sourced from reference TRBV7-2 and TRBJ2-1, is GAGVSQSPSNKVTEKGKDVELRCDPISGHTALYWYRQSLGQGLEFLIYFQGNSAPDKSGLPSDRFSAERTGGSVSTLTIQRTQQEDSAVYLCASSLATDSGSSYNEQFFGPGTRLTVL.

The rearrangement links TRBV11-2 to TRBJ2-3; D perhaps matches TRBD2 (7 bases). Germline CDR1 and CDR2: SGHAT and FQNNGV. V lost 4 bases to trimming and J lost 2 bases, with 19 bases between them. The CDR3 loop spans 17 amino acids. In nucleotides, the CDR3 is TGTGCCAGCAGCTCCCTCGGGGGCGGGGGAGACACAGATACGCAGTATTTT. This encodes CASSSLGGGGDTDTQYF.

V and J are TRBV14 and TRBJ2-4, with D tentatively TRBD2 (7 bases). The V gene lost 4 bases and the J gene lost 8 bases, with 15 bases spanning the gap. The germline gives CDR1 SGHDN, CDR2 FVKESK. This CDR3 has 14 amino acids. The DNA for the CDR3 is TGTGCCAGCAGCCGAGGGGGGGCTTTGGACATTCAGTACTTC. It is translated as CASSRGGALDIQYF.